This passage covers 8 T cell receptor beta chains from one sample sequenced in a study of T cell changes during pregnancy in multiple sclerosis. Assay: immunoSEQ multiplex PCR; the TCRdb copy retains only in-frame clones and omits some. The table records 40,000 or so clones, roughly 89% of them present only once. Here the sequenced sample was CD8+ T cells from peripheral blood mononuclear cells, taken in the second trimester of pregnancy. The receptors originated from a female donor with multiple sclerosis, enrolled in a pregnancy study.

The CDR3 here is CASLSTDTQYF. CDR3 DNA: TGTGCCAGCTTAAGCACAGATACGCAGTATTTT. This chain uses TRBV2 with TRBJ2-3, with D hard to call. The germline CDR1 and CDR2 sequences are SNHLY and FYNNEI. Trimming took off 8 bases at V and 0 bases at J, with 3 bases between the two ends. The CDR3 spans 11 residues.

V gene TRBV5-6 combines with J gene TRBJ2-7; D may be TRBD1 (6 bases). Trimming left V 4 bases short and J 5 bases short, with 19 bases between. The CDR3 covers 15 residues. Germline CDR1 is SGHDT and CDR2 is YYEEEE. As DNA, the CDR3 is TGTGCCAGCAGCCCCTGGACAGAGATCGCGAACGAGCAGTACTTC. Its translation: CASSPWTEIANEQYF.

The rearrangement joins TRBV4-3 to TRBJ2-6; 7 bases fit TRBD1. This CDR3 is built from 15 residues. The trim removed 1 base at V and 6 bases at J, leaving 3 bases unmatched. In germline, CDR1 is LGHNA, CDR2 YSLEER. The CDR3 region has the DNA TGCGCCAGCAGCCAAGGACAGGGTGAGGCCAACGTCCTGACTTTC. Its protein is CASSQGQGEANVLTF.

This chain connects TRBV27 to TRBJ2-1, with D tentatively TRBD2 (6 bases). Germline CDR1 reads MNHEY; CDR2 reads SMNVEV (reference sequence). V was clipped by 2 bases and J by 0 bases, with 11 bases between them. This CDR3 contains 16 residues. The CDR3 bases are TGTGCCAGCAGTTTAACTAGCAGTAGCTCCTACAATGAGCAGTTCTTC. The encoded protein is CASSLTSSSSYNEQFF.

Here the CDR3 reads CASSLAVRGGGGFDNEQFF. The DNA for the CDR3 is TGTGCCAGCAGCTTAGCGGTTAGGGGGGGTGGCGGGTTTGACAATGAGCAGTTCTTC. The genes are TRBV7-8 and TRBJ2-1, with D perhaps matching TRBD2 (7 bases). V was clipped by 0 bases and J by 5 bases, with 23 bases between them. The CDR3 consists of 19 residues. CDR1 SGHVS and CDR2 FQNEAQ come from the germline V gene.

V is TRBV6-5 and J is TRBJ2-2; TRBD1 aligns across 7 bases. CDR1 and CDR2 from the germline V gene are MNHEY and SVGAGI. The CDR3 has 15 residues. V was pared by 1 base and J by 5 bases, with 4 bases of the junction left unmatched. The CDR3 nucleotides are TGTGCCAGCAGTTACTATACAGGGGTTACCGGGGAGCTGTTTTTT. Residues: CASSYYTGVTGELFF.

This clone was observed a handful of times. This sequence joins TRBV29-1 and TRBJ2-5, with 12 positions matching TRBD2. Trimming at V came to 3 bases and at J to 5 bases, leaving 1 base not matched to a gene. This CDR3 has 13 residues. Per germline, CDR1 SQVTM and CDR2 ANQGSEA. CDR3 residues: CSVDGLAGETQYF. Written as DNA, the CDR3 is TGCAGCGTTGATGGACTAGCGGGGGAGACCCAGTACTTC. Supplemented by reference TRBV29-1 and TRBJ2-5, the full variable domain reads SAVISQKPSRDICQRGTSLTIQCQVDSQVTMMFWYRQQPGQSLTLIATANQGSEATYESGFVIDKFPISRPNLTFSTLTVSNMSPEDSSIYLCSVDGLAGETQYFGPGTRLLVL.

The chain joins TRBV6-1 to TRBJ1-1; D gene ambiguous. Trimming pared 6 bases from V and 5 bases from J, leaving 13 bases between. CDR1 MNHNS and CDR2 SASEGT come from the germline V gene. The length of the CDR3 is 13 residues. The CDR3 protein is CASRVPGVTEAFF. The DNA for the CDR3 is TGTGCCAGCAGGGTCCCCGGGGTGACTGAAGCTTTCTTT.